This T cell receptor (beta chain) was sequenced in a study of blood T cell repertoires in COVID-19. The germline gives CDR1 SQVTM, CDR2 ANQGSEA. Trimming cost V 4 bases and J 5 bases, with 20 bases left between them. The CDR3 is 15 amino acids. Sequencing used immunoSEQ multiplex PCR; TCRdb keeps in-frame clones, though not all of them. The data show 150,000 to 200,000 clones, roughly 80% seen once. V usage is TRBV29-1 and J usage is TRBJ1-1; D may be TRBD1 (6 bases). Sequences were obtained from PBMCs or T cells enriched from blood (not recorded which). This receptor was taken from a man between 45 and 60 years old who had recovered from COVID-19. The CDR3 nucleotides read TGCAGCGTTGTTTCCCTGGGGGCAATTGGGACTGAAGCTTTCTTT. This gives the protein CSVVSLGAIGTEAFF.